The clone carrying this T cell receptor (beta chain) was detected only once. The data are from a study of shared clonotypes between healthy human individuals. At the level of the study: Each donor had three CD4 naive, three CD4 memory, two CD8 naive and one CD8 memory plate.

Germline loops: CDR1 MDHEN, CDR2 SYDVKM. V lost 3 bases to trimming and J lost 5 bases, with 7 bases between them. The CDR3 is 12 residues long. Using immunoSEQ multiplex PCR, the repertoire was profiled, and TCRdb retains in-frame clones only, with some absent. The sample has 300,000 to 400,000 clones; roughly 84% are singletons. The rearrangement links TRBV28 to TRBJ1-1; D gene unclear. The clonotype comes from a man aged 18 to 30 in good health. Sequences were obtained from memory CD8+ T cells sorted from blood. The subset denotes: CD45RO+ cells pooled with CCR7-negative TemRA cells. The CDR3 spells CASSFEGTEAFF. The CDR3 DNA reads TGTGCCAGCAGTTTCGAGGGTACTGAAGCTTTCTTT.